The rows below give T cell receptor beta chains drawn from one sample of a study of blood T cell repertoires in COVID-19. Generated by immunoSEQ multiplex PCR, the TCRdb table keeps only in-frame clones and is missing some. The sample holds about 150,000 clones, 75% to 90% seen once. The sample consisted of peripheral blood. All receptors come from a middle-aged woman with acute or convalescent COVID-19. The CDR3 runs from the conserved cysteine through the conserved F or W. Each record gives: CDR3 DNA, CDR3 protein, D gene, clone size, J gene, V gene. A D gene is named only where the DNA matches it firmly. For some rows the clone size is stated as once, few or many, or as a class when expanded; others skip it.

cdr3_nt: TGTGCCAGCAGCTTCGGCTCTGGAAACACCATATATTTT
cdr3_aa: CASSFGSGNTIYF
d_call: NA
clone_size: NA
j_call: TRBJ1-3
v_call: TRBV7-2

cdr3_nt: TGCGCCAGCAGCTTCACCGGACAAACTAATGAAAAACTGTTTTTT
cdr3_aa: CASSFTGQTNEKLFF
d_call: NA
clone_size: NA
j_call: TRBJ1-4
v_call: TRBV5-1

cdr3_nt: TGTGCCATCAGTGAACGGGACAGGGCCAATCAGCCCCAGCATTTT
cdr3_aa: CAISERDRANQPQHF
d_call: TRBD1
clone_size: NA
j_call: TRBJ1-5
v_call: TRBV10-3

cdr3_nt: TGTGCCAGCTCATATGACAGGACAAGGGAAGCTTTCTTT
cdr3_aa: CASSYDRTREAFF
d_call: NA
clone_size: NA
j_call: TRBJ1-1
v_call: TRBV18

cdr3_nt: TGTGCCAGCAGTTTAACCGGACTAGCGGGACTCCAAGAGACCCAGTACTTC
cdr3_aa: CASSLTGLAGLQETQYF
d_call: TRBD2
clone_size: NA
j_call: TRBJ2-5
v_call: TRBV28

cdr3_nt: TGTGCCAGCAGCTCGAGCGGGGTGAATTCAAATGAGCAGTTCTTC
cdr3_aa: CASSSSGVNSNEQFF
d_call: TRBD2
clone_size: once
j_call: TRBJ2-1
v_call: TRBV28

cdr3_nt: TGCGCCAGCAGCCAAGATTCCCCCACGGGCACCGGGGAGCTGTTTTTT
cdr3_aa: CASSQDSPTGTGELFF
d_call: NA
clone_size: NA
j_call: TRBJ2-2
v_call: TRBV4-1

cdr3_nt: TGTGCCAGCAGCCTCTTAGCGGGAGGGCCCAGGAAGACCCAGTACTTC
cdr3_aa: CASSLLAGGPRKTQYF
d_call: TRBD2
clone_size: once
j_call: TRBJ2-5
v_call: TRBV13

cdr3_nt: TGTGCCAGCAGCCAAGACGGAGGCCAGCCCCAGCATTTT
cdr3_aa: CASSQDGGQPQHF
d_call: NA
clone_size: few
j_call: TRBJ1-5
v_call: TRBV3-1/TRBV3-2

cdr3_nt: TGTGCCAGCAGCGTAGTCGGGAGTGGATACAATGAGCAGTTCTTC
cdr3_aa: CASSVVGSGYNEQFF
d_call: NA
clone_size: NA
j_call: TRBJ2-1
v_call: TRBV9

cdr3_nt: TGTGCCAGCAGCCCGGCTCGAGGGTTTGCTGAGCAGTTCTTC
cdr3_aa: CASSPARGFAEQFF
d_call: NA
clone_size: once
j_call: TRBJ2-1
v_call: TRBV7-2